This T cell receptor beta chain comes out of a study of naive and memory T cell subsets. Trimming pared 6 bases from V and 0 bases from J, leaving 12 bases between. The germline gives CDR1 SQVTM, CDR2 ANQGSEA. The CDR3 totals 14 residues. An oligonucleotide containing a UMI was ligated to the 3' end of TCR cDNA. Cells were not sorted; total RNA input targeted about 1 to 1,100 ng. Ligated cDNA underwent four rounds of PCR with nested alpha and beta constant region primers and SP2. A single record per CDR3 protein comes from TCRdb applying MiXCR to the 5' RACE reads. This table holds roughly 62,000 distinct CDR3 sequences, around 8% found once.

The chain employs TRBV29-1 and TRBJ1-3; a possible D gene is TRBD1 (6 bases). The origin of this receptor is a female donor in good health. The CDR3 bases are TGCAGCGTACGCAGGGGCAGCTCTGGAAACACCATATATTTT. As protein: CSVRRGSSGNTIYF.